This record covers a single TCR beta chain. This clone has just one count. Its antigen is not yet known. Base qualities are missing; no much larger clone stands one base away. The record originates from a study of blood T cell repertoires in COVID-19 (dated by TCRdb to the early 2020s). Notes on the research overall: The collaborator samples originated in the United States, Italy and Spain and spanned the acute and convalescent phases of COVID-19. The prospective study material was composed of cDNA or gDNA derived from T cells, B-cell-depleted T cells, or PBMCs. Subjects who had been exposed to COVID-19, were actively infected with it, or had recovered from it provided the deeply sampled blood TCRbeta repertoires that made up the dataset. The repertoires were released in a freely available public database meant as a resource for research on the immune response to SARS-CoV-2. The samples were drawn from two sources: the first 160 participants of the ongoing ImmuneRACE study, and 950 to 1,500 subjects contributed by 6 global collaborators. The sample metadata nearly always contained a de-identified subject ID, COVID-19 status, age in years and sex. Where available, HLA class I and class II types were taken from metadata supplied by the sample provider and were not determined by assay-based typing. Results and caveats for the whole study, not just this receptor: How much clinical and demographic metadata was included differed by source and by participant, and the metadata was provided uncurated.

The immunoSEQ Assay, a bias-controlled multiplex PCR, was used to amplify TCRbeta CDR3 regions from genomic DNA. Under the source paper's analysis protocol: The number of nucleated cells in each sample was estimated from the amplification of reference gene primers within the assay. Sequence reads were collapsed and filtered to measure the absolute abundance of every unique TCRbeta CDR3 rearrangement. Productive Simpson clonality was computed per sample as the square root of Simpson's diversity index over productive rearrangements. Entries here come from immuneACCESS through TCRdb and include only in-frame sequences with V and J called. Some clones fail to appear in such tables; in the studies checked, an unresolved V gene covers under half of the shortfall, and the cause of the remainder is unknown. V, J and clone size were drawn from that table, and D and trimming were deduced from the DNA. The sample includes hundreds of thousands of clones, with roughly 90% observed a single time. The biggest ten clones account for around 6.6% of the sample.

From the cysteine up to the phenylalanine, the CDR3 has a length of 13 residues. The DNA shown is the 39-base CDR3, in frame from base 1. The V and J ends are trimmed by 5 bases and 4 bases, leaving 11 bases between them. At one collaborating source in Seattle, patients were enrolled during active infection and were followed longitudinally through the course of disease. Each collaborating institution followed its own protocols to collect whole blood in K2EDTA tubes. For TCRbeta analysis, collaborators shipped samples as frozen whole blood, isolated PBMCs, or DNA extracted from either of those sample types.

The chain is made from TRBV12-3 or TRBV12-4 and TRBJ1-1, with a weak D call of TRBD1 (5 bases match). This sequence was found in a woman aged 70-85 years with COVID-19, enrolled during active disease. The sequenced material came from peripheral blood. The sequence in DNA is TGTGCCAGCAGTAATAGACAGACCACTGAAGCTTTCTTT. It translates to CASSNRQTTEAFF.